One and the same sample provided the 7 T cell receptor beta chains below, sequenced in a study of cytomegalovirus exposure and HLA in healthy donors. Primers for the PCR totalled 60 Vbeta and 13 Jbeta. Generated by immunoSEQ multiplex PCR, the TCRdb table keeps only in-frame clones and is missing some. The sample records around 140,000 clones, approximately 85% being singletons. The material sequenced was PBMCs. The receptor source for this set is a woman between 50 and 59 years old in good health and CMV-seropositive.

This chain connects TRBV10-3 to TRBJ1-1; 7 positions agree with TRBD1. Germline CDR1 and CDR2: ENHRY and SYGVKD. Trimming removed 5 bases from V and 1 base from J; junction bases left unmatched: 7. The CDR3 sequence is 15 residues long. CDR3 amino acids: CAISSYRGQNTEAFF. The CDR3 nucleotides read TGTGCCATCAGTAGTTACAGGGGCCAGAACACTGAAGCTTTCTTT.

V gene TRBV18 combines with J gene TRBJ1-2; D may be TRBD1 (5 bases). This CDR3 spans 15 amino acids. Germline V gene data show CDR1 as KGHSH and CDR2 as LQKENI. V was clipped by 0 bases and J by 0 bases, with 8 bases between them. The DNA of the CDR3 is TGTGCCAGCTCACCACCGGGAGGGGCTAACTATGGCTACACCTTC. This sequence encodes CASSPPGGANYGYTF. The full variable domain, its missing parts supplied by reference TRBV18 and TRBJ1-2, is NAGVMQNPRHLVRRRGQEARLRCSPMKGHSHVYWYRQLPEEGLKFMVYLQKENIIDESGMPKERFSAEFPKEGPSILRIQQVVRGDSAAYFCASSPPGGANYGYTFGSGTRLTVV.

The chain links TRBV9 to TRBJ2-2; the match to TRBD2 covers 12 bases. Trimming removed 3 bases from V and 6 bases from J; junction bases left unmatched: 6. The germline V gene encodes CDR1 SGDLS and CDR2 YYNGEE. This CDR3 is built from 16 residues. This CDR3 is CASSERGTSGPGELFF. The CDR3 coding sequence is TGTGCCAGCAGCGAACGGGGGACTAGCGGGCCCGGGGAGCTGTTTTTT.

CDR3 sequence (DNA): TGTGCCAGCACCCGCGAGACACAGGGAAATGGCTACACCTTC. This codes for CASTRETQGNGYTF. V and J are TRBV9 and TRBJ1-2; a weak D match, TRBD1 (6 bases). This CDR3 has 14 residues. With 6 bases removed from V and 6 bases from J, the gap between germline ends came to 18 bases. Germline CDR1 and CDR2: SGDLS and YYNGEE.

The chain employs TRBV5-4 and TRBJ2-3, with D hard to call. Trimming left V 4 bases short and J 0 bases short, with 12 bases between. This CDR3 contains 15 residues. Per germline, CDR1 SGHNT and CDR2 YYREEE (reference sequence). This CDR3 is CASSPSTQSTDTQYF. CDR3 DNA sequence: TGTGCCAGCAGCCCTTCCACCCAGAGCACAGATACGCAGTATTTT.

This chain joins TRBV5-5 and TRBJ1-1, with D possibly matching TRBD1 (5 bases). The CDR3 runs 12 residues. In germline, CDR1 is SGHKS, CDR2 YYEKEE (reference sequence). V was trimmed by 2 bases and J by 12 bases, leaving 14 bases between them. CDR3 in amino acids: CASSLEGGASFF. The CDR3 DNA follows: TGTGCCAGCAGCTTAGAAGGCGGGGCATCTTTCTTT.

Here the CDR3 DNA reads TGTGCCAGTAGTAGACAGGGTATATACACTGAAGCTTTCTTT. Encoded protein: CASSRQGIYTEAFF. V and J are TRBV19 and TRBJ1-1, with TRBD1 identical over 7 bases. This CDR3 comprises 14 residues. J lost 3 bases, V lost 4 bases, and 5 bases had no gene match. In germline, CDR1 is LNHDA, CDR2 SQIVND (reference sequence).